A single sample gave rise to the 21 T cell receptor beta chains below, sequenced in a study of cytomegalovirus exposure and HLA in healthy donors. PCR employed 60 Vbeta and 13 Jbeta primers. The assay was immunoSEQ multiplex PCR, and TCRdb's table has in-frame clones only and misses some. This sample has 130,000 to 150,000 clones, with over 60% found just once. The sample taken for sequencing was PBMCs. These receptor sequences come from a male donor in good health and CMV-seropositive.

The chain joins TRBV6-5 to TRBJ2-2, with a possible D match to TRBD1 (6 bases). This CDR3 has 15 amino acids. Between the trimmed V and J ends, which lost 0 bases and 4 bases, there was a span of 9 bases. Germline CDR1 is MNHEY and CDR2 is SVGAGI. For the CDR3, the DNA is TGTGCCAGCAGTTACTCTTGGGGGCGCACCGGGGAGCTGTTTTTT. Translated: CASSYSWGRTGELFF.

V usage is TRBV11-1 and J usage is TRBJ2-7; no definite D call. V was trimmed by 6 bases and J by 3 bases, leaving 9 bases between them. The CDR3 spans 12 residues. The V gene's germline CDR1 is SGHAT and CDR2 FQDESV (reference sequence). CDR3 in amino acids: CASSRQDYEQYF. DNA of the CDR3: TGTGCCAGCAGTAGACAAGACTACGAGCAGTACTTC.

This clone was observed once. CDR3 nucleotide sequence: TGTGCCAGCAGCTTGGCGCCGGGACTAGAACCCACGGCTAGCACAGATACGCAGTATTTT. It translates to CASSLAPGLEPTASTDTQYF. The J gene is TRBJ2-3, the V gene TRBV5-4, with 8 nucleotides matching TRBD2. The V gene's germline CDR1 is SGHNT and CDR2 YYREEE (reference sequence). V lost 0 bases to trimming and J lost 0 bases; unmatched junction nucleotides: 15. The CDR3 is 20 residues long.

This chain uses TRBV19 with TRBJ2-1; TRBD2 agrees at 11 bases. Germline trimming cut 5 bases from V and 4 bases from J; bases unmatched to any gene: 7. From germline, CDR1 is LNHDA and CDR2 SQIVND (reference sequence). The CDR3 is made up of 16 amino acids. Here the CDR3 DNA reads TGTGCCAGTAGTCATAGCGGGGGGGATCCGTACAATGAGCAGTTCTTC. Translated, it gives CASSHSGGDPYNEQFF.

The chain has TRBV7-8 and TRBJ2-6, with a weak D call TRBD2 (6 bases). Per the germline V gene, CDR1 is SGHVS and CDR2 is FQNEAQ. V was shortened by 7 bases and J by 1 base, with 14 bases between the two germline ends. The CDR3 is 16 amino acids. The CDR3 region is CASIRSAGSGANVLTF. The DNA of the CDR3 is TGTGCCAGCATACGGTCGGCGGGGTCTGGGGCCAACGTCCTGACTTTC.

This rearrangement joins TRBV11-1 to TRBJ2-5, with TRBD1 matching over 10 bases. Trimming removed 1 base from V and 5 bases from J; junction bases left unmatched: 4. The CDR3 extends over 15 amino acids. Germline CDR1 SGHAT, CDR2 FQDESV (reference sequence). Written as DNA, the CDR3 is TGTGCCAGCAGCTTAGTGACAGGGGGCGGGGAGACCCAGTACTTC. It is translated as CASSLVTGGGETQYF.

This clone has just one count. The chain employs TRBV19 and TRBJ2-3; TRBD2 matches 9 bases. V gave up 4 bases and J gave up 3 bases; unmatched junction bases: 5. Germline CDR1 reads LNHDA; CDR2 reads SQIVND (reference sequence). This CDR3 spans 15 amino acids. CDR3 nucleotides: TGTGCCAGTAGTAGCGGGGGGGCTCTGACAGATACGCAGTATTTT. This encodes CASSSGGALTDTQYF. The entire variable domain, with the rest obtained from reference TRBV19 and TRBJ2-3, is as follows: DGGITQSPKYLFRKEGQNVTLSCEQNLNHDAMYWYRQDPGQGLRLIYYSQIVNDFQKGDIAEGYSVSREKKESFPLTVTSAQKNPTAFYLCASSSGGALTDTQYFGPGTRLTVL.

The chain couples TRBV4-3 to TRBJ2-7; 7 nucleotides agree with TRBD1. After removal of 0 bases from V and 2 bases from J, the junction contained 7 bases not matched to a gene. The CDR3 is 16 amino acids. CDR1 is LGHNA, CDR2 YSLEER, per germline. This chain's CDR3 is CASSQDVGTATYEQYF. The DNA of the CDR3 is TGCGCCAGCAGCCAAGATGTAGGGACAGCAACCTACGAGCAGTACTTC.

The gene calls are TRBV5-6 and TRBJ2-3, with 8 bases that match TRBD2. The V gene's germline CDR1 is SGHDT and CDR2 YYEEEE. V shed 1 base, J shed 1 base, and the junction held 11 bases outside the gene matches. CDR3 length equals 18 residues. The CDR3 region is CASSLWNPWREGTDTQYF. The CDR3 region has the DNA TGTGCCAGCAGCTTGTGGAACCCGTGGCGGGAGGGCACAGATACGCAGTATTTT.

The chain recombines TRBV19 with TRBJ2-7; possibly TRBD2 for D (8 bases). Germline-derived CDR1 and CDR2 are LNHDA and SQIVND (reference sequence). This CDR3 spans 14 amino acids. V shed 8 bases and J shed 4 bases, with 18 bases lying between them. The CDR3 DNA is TGTGCCAGTTCGGGGGGGACAGCATCTTACGAGCAGTACTTC. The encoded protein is CASSGGTASYEQYF.

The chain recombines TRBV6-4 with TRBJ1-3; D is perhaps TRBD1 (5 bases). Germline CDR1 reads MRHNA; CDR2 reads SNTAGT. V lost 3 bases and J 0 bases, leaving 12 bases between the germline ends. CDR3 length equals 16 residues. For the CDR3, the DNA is TGTGCCAGCAGTGAAACGTACAGGTTCTCTGGAAACACCATATATTTT. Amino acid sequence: CASSETYRFSGNTIYF.

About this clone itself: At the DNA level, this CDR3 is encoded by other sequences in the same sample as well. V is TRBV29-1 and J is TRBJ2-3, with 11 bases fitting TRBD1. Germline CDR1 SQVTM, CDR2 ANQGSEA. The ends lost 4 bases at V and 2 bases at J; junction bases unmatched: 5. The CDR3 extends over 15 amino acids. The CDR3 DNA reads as TGCAGCGTTGCCGGACAGGGGGCCTTCACAGATACGCAGTATTTT. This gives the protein CSVAGQGAFTDTQYF.

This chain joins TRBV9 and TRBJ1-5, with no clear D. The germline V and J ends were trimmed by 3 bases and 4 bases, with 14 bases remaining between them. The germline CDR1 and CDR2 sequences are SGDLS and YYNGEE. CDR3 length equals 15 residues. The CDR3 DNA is TGTGCCAGCAGCGCCACCGGGTTTAAGAATCAGCCCCAGCATTTT. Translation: CASSATGFKNQPQHF.

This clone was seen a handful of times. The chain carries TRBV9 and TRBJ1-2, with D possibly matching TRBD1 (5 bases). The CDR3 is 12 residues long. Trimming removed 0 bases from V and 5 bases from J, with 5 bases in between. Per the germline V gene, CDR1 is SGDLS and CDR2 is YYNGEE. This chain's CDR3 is CASSVEGYGYTF. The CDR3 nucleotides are TGTGCCAGCAGCGTAGAGGGGTATGGCTACACCTTC.

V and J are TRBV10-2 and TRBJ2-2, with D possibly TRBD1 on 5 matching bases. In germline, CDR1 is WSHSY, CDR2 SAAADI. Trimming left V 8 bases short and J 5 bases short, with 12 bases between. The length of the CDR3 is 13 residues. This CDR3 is CASLGAPTGELFF. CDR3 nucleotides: TGCGCCAGCCTTGGGGCTCCGACCGGGGAGCTGTTTTTT.

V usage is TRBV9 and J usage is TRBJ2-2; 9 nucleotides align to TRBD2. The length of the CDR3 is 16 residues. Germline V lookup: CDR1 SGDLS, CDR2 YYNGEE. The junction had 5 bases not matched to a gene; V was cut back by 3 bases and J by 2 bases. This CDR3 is CASSETSGYNTGELFF. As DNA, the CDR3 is TGTGCCAGCAGCGAGACTAGCGGATACAACACCGGGGAGCTGTTTTTT.

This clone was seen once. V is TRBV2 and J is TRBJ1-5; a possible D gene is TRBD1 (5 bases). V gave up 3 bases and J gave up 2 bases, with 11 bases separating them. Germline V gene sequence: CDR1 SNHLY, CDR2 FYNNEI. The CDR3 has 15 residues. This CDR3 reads CASSDIGAGNQPQHF. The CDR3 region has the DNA TGTGCCAGCAGTGATATAGGGGCAGGCAATCAGCCCCAGCATTTT.

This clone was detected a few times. This CDR3 reads CASSFQQGEVYDEQFF. The CDR3 DNA reads TGCGCCAGCAGCTTTCAACAGGGTGAAGTATACGATGAGCAGTTCTTC. This chain connects TRBV5-1 to TRBJ2-1, with D perhaps TRBD1 (6 bases). V shed 2 bases and J shed 8 bases, with 20 bases lying between them. CDR3 length: 16 amino acids. Germline-derived CDR1 and CDR2 are SGHRS and YFSETQ.

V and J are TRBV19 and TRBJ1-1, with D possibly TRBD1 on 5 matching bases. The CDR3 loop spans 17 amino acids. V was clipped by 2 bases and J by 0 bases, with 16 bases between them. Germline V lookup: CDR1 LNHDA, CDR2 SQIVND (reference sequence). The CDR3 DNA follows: TGTGCCAGTAGTATACTCCCGGGACTTCGGATGAACACTGAAGCTTTCTTT. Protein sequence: CASSILPGLRMNTEAFF.

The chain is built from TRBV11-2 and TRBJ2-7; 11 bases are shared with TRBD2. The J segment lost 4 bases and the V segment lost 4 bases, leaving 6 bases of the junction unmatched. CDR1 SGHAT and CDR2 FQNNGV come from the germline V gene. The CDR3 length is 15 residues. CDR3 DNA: TGTGCCAGCAGCTACTTACTAGCGGGAGCGTACGAGCAGTACTTC. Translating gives CASSYLLAGAYEQYF.

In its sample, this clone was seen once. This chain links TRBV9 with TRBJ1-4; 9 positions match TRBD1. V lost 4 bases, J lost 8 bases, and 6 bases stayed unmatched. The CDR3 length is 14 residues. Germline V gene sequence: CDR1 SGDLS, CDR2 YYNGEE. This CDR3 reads CASSPGQGGEKLFF. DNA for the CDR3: TGTGCCAGCAGCCCGGGACAGGGAGGAGAAAAACTGTTTTTT.